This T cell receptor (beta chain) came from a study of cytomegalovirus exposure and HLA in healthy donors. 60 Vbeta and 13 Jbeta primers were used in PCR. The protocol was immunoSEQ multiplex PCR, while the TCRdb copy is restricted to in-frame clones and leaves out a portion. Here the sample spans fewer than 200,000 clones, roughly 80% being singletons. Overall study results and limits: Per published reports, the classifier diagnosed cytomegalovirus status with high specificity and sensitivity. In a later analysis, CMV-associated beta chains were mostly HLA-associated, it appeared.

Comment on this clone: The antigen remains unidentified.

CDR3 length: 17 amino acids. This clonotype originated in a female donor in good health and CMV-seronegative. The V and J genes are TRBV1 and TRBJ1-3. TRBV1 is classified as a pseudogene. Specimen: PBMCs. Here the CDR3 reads CTGSQEAAHHSGNTIYF. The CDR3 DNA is TGCACCGGCAGCCAAGAGGCGGCACACCACTCTGGAAACACCATATATTTT.